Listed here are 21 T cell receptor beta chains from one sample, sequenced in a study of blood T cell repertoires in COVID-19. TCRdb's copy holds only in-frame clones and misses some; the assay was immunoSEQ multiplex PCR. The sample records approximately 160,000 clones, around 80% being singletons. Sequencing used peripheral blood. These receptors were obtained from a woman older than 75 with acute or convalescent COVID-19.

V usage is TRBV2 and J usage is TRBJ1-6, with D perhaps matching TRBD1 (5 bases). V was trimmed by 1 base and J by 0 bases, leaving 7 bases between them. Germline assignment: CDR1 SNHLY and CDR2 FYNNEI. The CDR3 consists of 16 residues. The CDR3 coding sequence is TGTGCCAGCAGTGAAGACAGGAGCTCCTATAATTCACCCCTCCACTTT. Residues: CASSEDRSSYNSPLHF.

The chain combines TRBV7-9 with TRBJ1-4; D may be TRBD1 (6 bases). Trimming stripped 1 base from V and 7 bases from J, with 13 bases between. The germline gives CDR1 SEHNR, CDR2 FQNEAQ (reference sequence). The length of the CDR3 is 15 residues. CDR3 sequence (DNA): TGTGCCAGCAGCTTAGGGGTAGGGGGAAGTGAAAAACTGTTTTTT. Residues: CASSLGVGGSEKLFF.

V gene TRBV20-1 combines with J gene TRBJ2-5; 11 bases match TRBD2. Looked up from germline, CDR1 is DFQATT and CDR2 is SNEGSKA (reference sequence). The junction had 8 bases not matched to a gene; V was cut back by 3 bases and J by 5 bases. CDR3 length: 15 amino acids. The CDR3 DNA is TGCAGTGCTAGTCCTTTAGCGGGGGGGCTGGAGACCCAGTACTTC. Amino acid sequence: CSASPLAGGLETQYF.

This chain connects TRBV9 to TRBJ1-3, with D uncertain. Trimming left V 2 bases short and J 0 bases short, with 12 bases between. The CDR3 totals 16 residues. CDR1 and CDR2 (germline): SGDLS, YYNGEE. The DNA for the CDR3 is TGTGCCAGCAGCGTTGAGCTCCGAGTCTCTGGAAACACCATATATTTT. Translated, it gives CASSVELRVSGNTIYF.

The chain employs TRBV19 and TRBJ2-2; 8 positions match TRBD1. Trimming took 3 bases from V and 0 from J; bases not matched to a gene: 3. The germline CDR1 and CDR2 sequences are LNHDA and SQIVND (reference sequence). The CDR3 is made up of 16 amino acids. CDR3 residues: CASSIGTGANTGELFF. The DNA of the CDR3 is TGTGCCAGTAGTATCGGGACAGGAGCGAACACCGGGGAGCTGTTTTTT.

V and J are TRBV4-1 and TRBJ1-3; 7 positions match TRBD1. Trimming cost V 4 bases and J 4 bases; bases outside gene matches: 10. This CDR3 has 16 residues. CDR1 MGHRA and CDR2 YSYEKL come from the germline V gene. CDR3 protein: CASSPYIQGPGNTIYF. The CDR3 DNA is TGCGCCAGCAGCCCTTATATACAGGGGCCCGGAAACACCATATATTTT.

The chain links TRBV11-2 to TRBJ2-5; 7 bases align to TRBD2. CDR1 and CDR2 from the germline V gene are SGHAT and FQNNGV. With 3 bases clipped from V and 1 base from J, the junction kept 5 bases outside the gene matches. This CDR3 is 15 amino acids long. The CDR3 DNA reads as TGTGCCAGCAGCTTTCTCATAGCGGGCCAAGAGACCCAGTACTTC. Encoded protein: CASSFLIAGQETQYF.

The CDR3 loop reads CASFAKGVYNEQFF. The CDR3 region has the DNA TGTGCCAGCTTCGCAAAGGGGGTTTACAATGAGCAGTTCTTC. The V call is TRBV27, the J call TRBJ2-1; weak D call: TRBD1 (6 bases). Germline CDR1 is MNHEY and CDR2 is SMNVEV (reference sequence). The length of the CDR3 is 14 residues. Trimming pared 8 bases from V and 4 bases from J, leaving 15 bases between.

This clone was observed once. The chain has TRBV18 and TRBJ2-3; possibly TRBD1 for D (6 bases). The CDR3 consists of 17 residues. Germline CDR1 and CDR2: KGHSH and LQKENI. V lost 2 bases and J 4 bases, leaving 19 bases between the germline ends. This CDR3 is CASSPTLASDSADTQYF. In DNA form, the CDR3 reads TGTGCCAGCTCACCAACTTTGGCGTCGGACAGCGCAGATACGCAGTATTTT.

CDR3 in DNA: TGTGCCAGCAGTGAAAGTTCGGGGGGTGAGCAGTTCTTC. The encoded protein is CASSESSGGEQFF. The rearrangement joins TRBV2 to TRBJ2-1; 7 nucleotides match TRBD2. The germline CDR1 and CDR2 sequences are SNHLY and FYNNEI. The CDR3 is 13 amino acids. The junction had 4 bases not matched to a gene; V was cut back by 2 bases and J by 9 bases.

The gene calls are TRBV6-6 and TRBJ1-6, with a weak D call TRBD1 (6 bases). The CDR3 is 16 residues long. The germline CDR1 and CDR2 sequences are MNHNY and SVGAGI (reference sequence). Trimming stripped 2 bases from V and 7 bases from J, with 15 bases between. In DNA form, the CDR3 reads TGTGCCAGCAGTTACCAAAGTAGGACAGCCAATTCACCCCTCCACTTT. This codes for CASSYQSRTANSPLHF.

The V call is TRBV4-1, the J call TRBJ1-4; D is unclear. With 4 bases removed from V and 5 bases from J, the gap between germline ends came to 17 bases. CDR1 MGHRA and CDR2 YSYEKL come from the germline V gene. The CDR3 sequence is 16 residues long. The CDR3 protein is CASSPQGAGVNEKLFF. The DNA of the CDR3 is TGCGCCAGCAGCCCCCAAGGTGCCGGGGTGAATGAAAAACTGTTTTTT.

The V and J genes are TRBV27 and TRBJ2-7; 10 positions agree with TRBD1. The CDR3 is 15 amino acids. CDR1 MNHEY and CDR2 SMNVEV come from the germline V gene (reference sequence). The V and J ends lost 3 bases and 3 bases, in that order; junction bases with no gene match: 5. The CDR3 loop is CASSLGTGVIYEQYF. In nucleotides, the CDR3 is TGTGCCAGCAGTTTGGGGACAGGGGTAATCTACGAGCAGTACTTC.

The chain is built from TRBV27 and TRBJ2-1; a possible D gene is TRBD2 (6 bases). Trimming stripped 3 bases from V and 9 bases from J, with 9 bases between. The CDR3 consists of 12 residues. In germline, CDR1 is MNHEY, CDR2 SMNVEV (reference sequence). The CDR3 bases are TGTGCCAGCAGTTTCATAGCGGCTGAGCAGTTCTTC. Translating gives CASSFIAAEQFF.

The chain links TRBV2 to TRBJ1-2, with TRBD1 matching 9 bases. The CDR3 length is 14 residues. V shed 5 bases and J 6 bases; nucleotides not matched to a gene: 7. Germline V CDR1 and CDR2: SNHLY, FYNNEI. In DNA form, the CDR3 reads TGTGCCAGCAGTCTTACAGGGGGCGCAGATGGCTACACCTTC. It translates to CASSLTGGADGYTF.

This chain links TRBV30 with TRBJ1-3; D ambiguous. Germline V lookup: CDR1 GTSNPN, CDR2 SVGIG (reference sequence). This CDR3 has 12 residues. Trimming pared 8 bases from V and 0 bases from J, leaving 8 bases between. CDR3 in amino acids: CALAFSGNTIYF. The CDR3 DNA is TGTGCCCTAGCATTCTCTGGAAACACCATATATTTT. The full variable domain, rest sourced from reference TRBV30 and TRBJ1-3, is SQTIHQWPATLVQPVGSPLSLECTVEGTSNPNLYWYRQAAGRGLQLLFYSVGIGQISSEVPQNLSASRPQDRQFILSSKKLLLSDSGFYLCALAFSGNTIYFGEGSWLTVV.

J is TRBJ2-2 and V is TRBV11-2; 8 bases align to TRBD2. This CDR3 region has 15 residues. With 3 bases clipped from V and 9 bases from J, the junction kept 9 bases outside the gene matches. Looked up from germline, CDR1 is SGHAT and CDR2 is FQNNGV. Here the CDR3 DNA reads TGTGCCAGCAGCTTGAGGACTAGCCAACCTAGGGAGCTGTTTTTT. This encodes CASSLRTSQPRELFF.

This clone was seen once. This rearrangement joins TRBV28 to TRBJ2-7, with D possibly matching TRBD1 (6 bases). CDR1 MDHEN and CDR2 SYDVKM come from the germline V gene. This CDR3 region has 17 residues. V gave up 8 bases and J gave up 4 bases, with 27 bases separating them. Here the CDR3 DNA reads TGTGCCAGCCGGAGTGACCCAGGGGCCTCTTCCCCTTACGAGCAGTACTTC. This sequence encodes CASRSDPGASSPYEQYF.

CDR3 bases: TGTGCCATCCGGCTTAACAACCCTGGAGGACAGGGGGTGGGTGGCTACACCTTC. Its protein is CAIRLNNPGGQGVGGYTF. The V gene is TRBV10-3, the J gene TRBJ1-2; 10 bases are shared with TRBD1. CDR3 length: 18 residues. Germline loops: CDR1 ENHRY, CDR2 SYGVKD. V shed 8 bases, J shed 7 bases, and the junction held 22 bases outside the gene matches.

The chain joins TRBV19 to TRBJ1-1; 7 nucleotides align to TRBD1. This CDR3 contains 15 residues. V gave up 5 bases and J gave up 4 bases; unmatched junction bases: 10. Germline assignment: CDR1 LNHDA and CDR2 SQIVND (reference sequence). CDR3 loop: CASSESQGKGTEAFF. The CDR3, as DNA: TGTGCCAGTAGTGAATCACAGGGGAAGGGCACTGAAGCTTTCTTT.

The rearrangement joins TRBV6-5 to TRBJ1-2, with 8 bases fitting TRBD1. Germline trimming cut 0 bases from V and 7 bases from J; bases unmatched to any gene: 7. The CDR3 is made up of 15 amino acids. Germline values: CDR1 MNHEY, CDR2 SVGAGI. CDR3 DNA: TGTGCCAGCAGTTACTCTCCCAGGGGGCTTTCTGGCTACACCTTC. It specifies CASSYSPRGLSGYTF.